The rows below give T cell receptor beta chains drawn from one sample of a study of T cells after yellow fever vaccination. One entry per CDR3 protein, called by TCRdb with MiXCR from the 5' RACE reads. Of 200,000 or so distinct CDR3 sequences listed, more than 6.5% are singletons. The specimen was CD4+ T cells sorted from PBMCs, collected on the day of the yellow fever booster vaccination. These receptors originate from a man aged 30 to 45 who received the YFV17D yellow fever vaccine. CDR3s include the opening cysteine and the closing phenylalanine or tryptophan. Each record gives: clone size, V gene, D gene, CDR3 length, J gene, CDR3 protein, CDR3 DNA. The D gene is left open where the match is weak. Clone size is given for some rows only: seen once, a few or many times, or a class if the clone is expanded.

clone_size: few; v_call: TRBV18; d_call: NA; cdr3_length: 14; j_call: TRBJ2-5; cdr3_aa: CASSPGREQETQYF; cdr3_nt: TGTGCCAGCTCACCCGGACGAGAACAAGAGACCCAGTACTTC
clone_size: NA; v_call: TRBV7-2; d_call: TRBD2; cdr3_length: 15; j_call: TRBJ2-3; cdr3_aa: CASSASRGGPDTQYF; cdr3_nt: TGTGCCAGCAGCGCCTCGCGGGGGGGACCAGATACGCAGTATTTT
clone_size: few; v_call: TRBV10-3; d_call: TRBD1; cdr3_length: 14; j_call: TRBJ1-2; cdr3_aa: CAISDGQGNYGYTF; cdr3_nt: TGTGCCATCAGTGATGGACAGGGTAACTATGGCTACACCTTC
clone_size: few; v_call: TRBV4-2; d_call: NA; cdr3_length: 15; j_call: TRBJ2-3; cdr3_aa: CASSQDRDLTDTQYF; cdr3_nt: TGTGCCAGCAGCCAAGATAGGGACTTGACAGATACGCAGTATTTT
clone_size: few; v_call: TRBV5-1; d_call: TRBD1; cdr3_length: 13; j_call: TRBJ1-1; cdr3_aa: CASSGQGFTEAFF; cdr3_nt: TGCGCCAGCAGCGGACAGGGGTTTACTGAAGCTTTCTTT
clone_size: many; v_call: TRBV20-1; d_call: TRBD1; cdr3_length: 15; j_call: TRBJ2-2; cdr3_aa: CSARSGQENTGELFF; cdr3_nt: TGCAGTGCTAGATCGGGACAGGAGAACACCGGGGAGCTGTTTTTT
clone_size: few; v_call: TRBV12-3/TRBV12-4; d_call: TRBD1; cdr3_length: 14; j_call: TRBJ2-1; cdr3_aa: CASSSGQGRDEQFF; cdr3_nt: TGTGCCAGCAGTTCAGGACAGGGAAGGGATGAGCAGTTCTTC
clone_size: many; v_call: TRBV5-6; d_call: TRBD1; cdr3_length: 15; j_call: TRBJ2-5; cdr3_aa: CASSWRTGQGETQYF; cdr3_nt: TGTGCCAGCAGCTGGAGGACAGGCCAAGGGGAGACCCAGTACTTC
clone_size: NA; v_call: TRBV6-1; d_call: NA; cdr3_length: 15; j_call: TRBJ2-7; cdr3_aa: CASGDLGGLSYEQYF; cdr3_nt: TGTGCCAGCGGTGACTTAGGAGGGCTCTCCTACGAGCAGTACTTC
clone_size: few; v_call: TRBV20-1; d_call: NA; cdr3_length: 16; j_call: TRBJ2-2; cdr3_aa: CSARDSLTANTGELFF; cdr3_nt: TGCAGTGCTAGAGATAGTTTGACAGCGAACACCGGGGAGCTGTTTTTT